A single sample gave rise to the 18 T cell receptor beta chains below, sequenced in a study of spatial heterogeneity in lung cancer. Time point indicated: sample taken at primary tumor resection. Without sorting, whole RNA was sequenced from tumor, nontumor lung or frozen PBMC. TCRdb re-analysed the 5' RACE reads in MiXCR, keeping a single row per CDR3 protein. The data show about 6,900 distinct CDR3 sequences, about 4% seen once. The sample was normal lung tissue next to the tumor, taken at surgery. The receptor source for this set is a female donor with early-stage non-small cell lung cancer.

This clonotype counts as medium-sized. V and J are TRBV24-1 and TRBJ1-2, with 10 bases fitting TRBD1. This CDR3 has 16 amino acids. V was clipped by 3 bases and J by 0 bases; unmatched bases: 3. Germline lookup yields CDR1 KGHDR and CDR2 SFDVKD. Written as DNA, the CDR3 is TGTGCCACCAGTGATCAAGGGACAGGGGCTAACTATGGCTACACCTTC. As protein: CATSDQGTGANYGYTF.

The sample holds many counts of this clonotype. V and J are TRBV28 and TRBJ2-1; D not certain. V was cut by 5 bases and J by 7 bases, with 15 bases left in between. CDR1 is MDHEN, CDR2 SYDVKM, per germline. The length of the CDR3 is 14 residues. CDR3 coding DNA: TGTGCCAGCAGTCCCGGTACGGTAGGTAATGAGCAGTTCTTC. This codes for CASSPGTVGNEQFF. The full variable domain, in which reference TRBV28 and TRBJ2-1 provide the parts outside the CDR3, is DVKVTQSSRYLVKRTGEKVFLECVQDMDHENMFWYRQDPGLGLRLIYFSYDVKMKEKGDIPEGYSVSREKKERFSLILESASTNQTSMYLCASSPGTVGNEQFFGPGTRLTVL.

This clonotype appeared many times. The chain joins TRBV2 to TRBJ1-2; 8 nucleotides match TRBD1. CDR3 length: 14 amino acids. V lost 6 bases, J lost 0 bases, and 3 bases stayed unmatched. Germline-derived CDR1 and CDR2 are SNHLY and FYNNEI. CDR3 coding DNA: TGTGCCAGCAGGGGACAGGCTTCTAACTATGGCTACACCTTC. This codes for CASRGQASNYGYTF.

In its sample, this clonotype is medium-sized. Here the CDR3 reads CASTPGEADYNSPLHF. CDR3 nucleotide sequence: TGTGCCAGCACCCCAGGGGAGGCAGACTATAATTCACCCCTCCACTTT. The rearrangement links TRBV4-2 to TRBJ1-6, with TRBD1 as a possible D gene (6 bases). V lost 7 bases and J lost 3, with 16 bases in between. The CDR3 has 16 residues. Germline V gene lookup returns CDR1 LGHNA and CDR2 YNFKEQ.

By its share, this clonotype is medium-sized. The rearrangement joins TRBV9 to TRBJ2-4; unclear D gene. CDR1 is SGDLS, CDR2 YYNGEE, per germline. V was trimmed by 0 bases and J by 8 bases, leaving 9 bases between them. There are 13 residues in the CDR3. CDR3 sequence (DNA): TGTGCCAGCAGCGTAGGGGAACGTGACATTCAGTACTTC. This codes for CASSVGERDIQYF.

This clonotype qualifies as medium-sized. The CDR3: CSVGTGPEAFF. For the CDR3, the DNA is TGCAGCGTCGGGACAGGGCCAGAAGCTTTCTTT. The gene calls are TRBV29-1 and TRBJ1-1; 9 nucleotides align to TRBD1. J was trimmed by 8 bases and V by 6 bases; bases with no gene match: 4. Germline assignment: CDR1 SQVTM and CDR2 ANQGSEA. The CDR3 runs to 11 residues.

V usage is TRBV5-1 and J usage is TRBJ2-5; 8 positions match TRBD1. Losses at the gene ends were 0 bases for V and 2 bases for J; bases not matched to a gene: 3. The CDR3 is 15 residues long. Germline V CDR1 and CDR2: SGHRS, YFSETQ. The CDR3: CASSLDGTGQETQYF. The CDR3 DNA sequence: TGCGCCAGCAGCTTGGACGGGACAGGACAAGAGACCCAGTACTTC.

A few counts support this clonotype. At one of its ends the junction is not consistent with the germline gene, which may arise from a read error. The chain recombines TRBV14 with TRBJ2-7, with 7 bases that match TRBD2. Germline V lookup: CDR1 SGHDN, CDR2 FVKESK. This CDR3 has 17 amino acids. CDR3: CASNQGKTSTGLSEQYF. The CDR3 bases are TGTGCCAGCAACCAAGGAAAGACTAGCACTGGACTGAGTGAGCAGTACTTC. The full variable domain, rest sourced from reference TRBV14 and TRBJ2-7, is EAGVTQFPSHSVIEKGQTVTLRCDPISGHDNLYWYRRVMGKEIKFLLHFVKESKQDESGMPNNRFLAERTGGTYSTLKVQPAELEDSGVYFCASNQGKTSTGLSEQYFGPGTRLTVT.

This clonotype was seen ten or more times. The rearrangement joins TRBV27 to TRBJ2-5; 8 nucleotides agree with TRBD2. This CDR3 comprises 15 residues. V dropped 9 bases and J dropped 2; count of bases not matched to a gene: 11. The germline CDR1 and CDR2 sequences are MNHEY and SMNVEV (reference sequence). CDR3 sequence reads: CASAPGTRMQETQYF. CDR3 bases: TGTGCCAGTGCGCCCGGGACTAGAATGCAAGAGACCCAGTACTTC.

This clonotype is deemed medium-sized. The chain couples TRBV7-9 to TRBJ2-5, with D possibly TRBD2 on 5 matching bases. The CDR3 loop spans 14 amino acids. Germline lookup yields CDR1 SEHNR and CDR2 FQNEAQ (reference sequence). V was trimmed by 5 bases and J by 5 bases, leaving 15 bases between them. The CDR3 here is CASSPRTPEETQYF. Here the CDR3 DNA reads TGTGCCAGCAGCCCACGGACTCCGGAGGAGACCCAGTACTTC. Full variable domain (remainder filled in from reference TRBV7-9 and TRBJ2-5): DTGVSQNPRHKITKRGQNVTFRCDPISEHNRLYWYRQTLGQGPEFLTYFQNEAQLEKSRLLSDRFSAERPKGSFSTLEIQRTEQGDSAMYLCASSPRTPEETQYFGPGTRLLVL.

This clonotype is termed large (0.1 to 1%). This chain uses TRBV11-2 with TRBJ2-7; TRBD2 is a possible D gene (5 bases). Per germline, CDR1 SGHAT and CDR2 FQNNGV. V was clipped by 7 bases and J by 7 bases, with 20 bases between them. CDR3 length equals 14 residues. CDR3 DNA: TGTGCCAGCACCGTCGGACGGGGATCCTTGGAGCAGTACTTC. This gives the protein CASTVGRGSLEQYF.

This clonotype was detected a few times. This chain links TRBV12-3 or TRBV12-4 with TRBJ2-2; perhaps TRBD1 as D (5 bases). V was cut by 10 bases and J by 4 bases, with 16 bases left in between. CDR3 size: 14 residues. The CDR3 region has the DNA TGTGCCACCAACACAGGAGTTGGCACCGGGGAGCTGTTTTTT. Amino acid sequence: CATNTGVGTGELFF.

Judged by abundance, this clonotype is medium-sized. The V call is TRBV12-3 or TRBV12-4, the J call TRBJ2-5; a weak D match, TRBD2 (5 bases). V was clipped by 4 bases and J by 1 base, with 16 bases between them. The CDR3 is 16 residues long. CDR3 in DNA: TGTGCCAGCAGTTGGTCGAGCGGCCCATTCCAAGAGACCCAGTACTTC. Translating gives CASSWSSGPFQETQYF.

This clonotype was seen ten or more times. The chain couples TRBV30 to TRBJ1-2; D not certain. Germline loops: CDR1 GTSNPN, CDR2 SVGIG (reference sequence). The V gene lost 2 bases and the J gene lost 4 bases, with 11 bases spanning the gap. This CDR3 has 13 residues. The CDR3 DNA reads as TGTGCCTGGAGTACAGTTTTGGGCTATGGCTACACCTTC. Its translation is CAWSTVLGYGYTF. Full variable domain (outside the CDR3, taken from reference TRBV30 and TRBJ1-2): SQTIHQWPATLVQPVGSPLSLECTVEGTSNPNLYWYRQAAGRGLQLLFYSVGIGQISSEVPQNLSASRPQDRQFILSSKKLLLSDSGFYLCAWSTVLGYGYTFGSGTRLTVV.

This clonotype is medium-sized. The V and J genes are TRBV27 and TRBJ2-1; the match to TRBD2 covers 8 bases. The CDR3 spans 13 residues. Germline CDR1 is MNHEY and CDR2 is SMNVEV (reference sequence). V lost 5 bases and J lost 7; bases outside the gene matches: 4. As DNA, the CDR3 is TGTGCCAGCAGTCAGATAGCGGGGAATGAGCAGTTCTTC. This codes for CASSQIAGNEQFF.

This clonotype was observed many times. The rearrangement links TRBV4-2 to TRBJ2-3; 9 nucleotides agree with TRBD2. Germline CDR1 reads LGHNA; CDR2 reads YNFKEQ. The CDR3 covers 14 residues. The ends lost 4 bases at V and 6 bases at J; junction bases unmatched: 5. The CDR3 DNA reads as TGTGCCAGCAGCCTATTTCTAGCGGGGGATACGCAGTATTTT. Amino acids: CASSLFLAGDTQYF.

This clonotype is labeled medium-sized. This sequence joins TRBV20-1 and TRBJ2-1; perhaps TRBD1 as D (5 bases). The CDR3 spans 14 residues. Trimming removed 1 base at V and 4 bases at J, with 11 bases between. Germline CDR1 is DFQATT and CDR2 is SNEGSKA (reference sequence). CDR3 residues: CSARAQKGYNEQFF. The CDR3 DNA reads as TGCAGTGCTAGAGCCCAAAAGGGGTACAATGAGCAGTTCTTC.

This clonotype showed up many times. V gene TRBV20-1 combines with J gene TRBJ1-2; weak D call: TRBD1 (5 bases). Per the germline V gene, CDR1 is DFQATT and CDR2 is SNEGSKA (reference sequence). CDR3 size: 14 residues. V dropped 0 bases and J dropped 4 bases, with 12 bases sitting between them. The CDR3 reads CSARDLIGTYGYTF. The CDR3 DNA reads as TGCAGTGCTAGAGATCTAATCGGGACCTATGGCTACACCTTC.